This T cell receptor beta chain appears in the sequencing data of a study of blood T cell repertoires in COVID-19. This table comes from immunoSEQ multiplex PCR, and its TCRdb copy is limited to in-frame clones, with some not included. Here the sample spans around 250,000 clones, 85% being singletons. This receptor was taken from a woman aged 45-65 years who had been exposed to COVID-19. Sequenced: PBMCs or T cells enriched from blood (not recorded which).

The DNA for the CDR3 is TGTGCCAGCAGTGAGGTCGGCAGGGACTATGGCTACACCTTC. This codes for CASSEVGRDYGYTF. The chain joins TRBV25-1 to TRBJ1-2, with D perhaps matching TRBD1 (5 bases). Trimming took 3 bases from V and 3 from J, leaving 11 bases between them. Germline V gene sequence: CDR1 MGHDK, CDR2 SYGVNS. This CDR3 spans 14 amino acids.